These 23 T cell receptor beta chains came from one sample sequenced in a study of shared clonotypes between healthy human individuals. Profiled with immunoSEQ multiplex PCR; TCRdb holds only in-frame clones, not every one. The sample contains about 490,000 clones, over 75% of which appear only once. The sample was PBMCs. These TCRs come from a woman aged 35 to 49 in good health. Some clones in this sample may be carry-over from other donors' samples.

This clone was seen once. The DNA for the CDR3 is TGCAGCGTTAGTTCAGGGCAGACCTACGAGCAGTACTTC. Its protein product is CSVSSGQTYEQYF. The chain joins TRBV29-1 to TRBJ2-7; D might be TRBD1 (5 bases). This CDR3 has 13 amino acids. Looked up from germline, CDR1 is SQVTM and CDR2 is ANQGSEA. Trimming removed 5 bases from V and 2 bases from J, with 13 bases in between.

In DNA, the CDR3 is TGCGCCAGCAGCCCGGGGATGAGCTCCTACGAGCAGTACTTC. Translated, it gives CASSPGMSSYEQYF. J is TRBJ2-7 and V is TRBV5-1, with a tentative D call TRBD2 (5 bases). The germline V gene encodes CDR1 SGHRS and CDR2 YFSETQ. Deletions cut 4 bases from V and 0 bases from J, with 11 bases between. The CDR3 covers 14 residues. Complete variable domain (other parts from reference TRBV5-1 and TRBJ2-7): KAGVTQTPRYLIKTRGQQVTLSCSPISGHRSVSWYQQTPGQGLQFLFEYFSETQRNKGNFPGRFSGRQFSNSRSEMNVSTLELGDSALYLCASSPGMSSYEQYFGPGTRLTVT.

This clone was seen many times. The sample carries other DNA sequences with the same CDR3. The rearrangement uses TRBV6-1 and TRBJ2-7, with 10 bases fitting TRBD2. With V trimmed by 8 bases and J by 2 bases, 3 bases remained unmatched. From germline, CDR1 is MNHNS and CDR2 SASEGT. The CDR3 length is 13 residues. This chain's CDR3 is CASGTSETYEQYF. The CDR3 DNA sequence: TGTGCCAGCGGGACTAGCGAAACCTACGAGCAGTACTTC.

The rearrangement joins TRBV27 to TRBJ2-1; D unresolved. Germline V gives CDR1 MNHEY, CDR2 SMNVEV (reference sequence). With 8 bases removed from V and 0 bases from J, the gap between germline ends came to 14 bases. The CDR3 length is 15 residues. CDR3 protein: CASSPRSFSYNEQFF. CDR3 DNA sequence: TGTGCCAGCTCGCCTCGGAGCTTCTCCTACAATGAGCAGTTCTTC.

The chain is built from TRBV11-1 and TRBJ1-1, with D unresolved. The V end was cut by 3 bases, the J end by 1 base, with 6 bases between. The V gene's germline CDR1 is SGHAT and CDR2 FQDESV (reference sequence). The CDR3 sequence is 13 residues long. This CDR3 reads CASSLSENTEAFF. CDR3 DNA sequence: TGTGCCAGCAGCTTGTCAGAGAACACTGAAGCTTTCTTT.

This chain links TRBV18 with TRBJ1-2; D is undetermined. The CDR3 has 13 amino acids. Trimming removed 11 bases from V and 4 bases from J, with 17 bases in between. Germline CDR1 and CDR2: KGHSH and LQKENI. CDR3 region: CASSPESGYGYTF. The DNA for the CDR3 is TGTGCCTCCTCACCAGAATCGGGCTATGGCTACACCTTC.

The rearrangement joins TRBV6-5 to TRBJ1-1; D remains unclear. The CDR3 extends over 14 amino acids. Trimming pared 7 bases from V and 2 bases from J, leaving 14 bases between. Germline CDR1 reads MNHEY; CDR2 reads SVGAGI. CDR3 nucleotide sequence: TGTGCCAGCACCGCAGACGGGGTTAACACTGAAGCTTTCTTT. It translates to CASTADGVNTEAFF.

The genes are TRBV7-8 and TRBJ2-1; D perhaps matches TRBD2 (6 bases). The CDR3 covers 14 residues. The V end was cut by 4 bases, the J end by 5 bases, with 12 bases between. CDR1 is SGHVS and CDR2 is FQNEAQ in the germline V gene. The CDR3 DNA is TGTGCCAGCAGCTCAAGTAGCGGTAACAATGAGCAGTTCTTC. The encoded protein is CASSSSSGNNEQFF.

CDR3 sequence (DNA): TGTGCCAGCTCACCACCGGGGACGGCTGAAAACGAACTGTTTTTT. This gives the protein CASSPPGTAENELFF. V usage is TRBV18 and J usage is TRBJ1-4; maybe TRBD1 (5 bases). Looked up from germline, CDR1 is KGHSH and CDR2 is LQKENI. The CDR3 contains 15 residues. V lost 0 bases to trimming and J lost 12 bases, with 17 bases between them.

This chain joins TRBV29-1 and TRBJ2-1, with TRBD2 as a possible D gene (6 bases). This CDR3 has 15 amino acids. The V gene lost 6 bases and the J gene lost 12 bases, with 27 bases spanning the gap. Germline CDR1 SQVTM, CDR2 ANQGSEA. CDR3 in amino acids: CSVGYSGGLGIWQFF. CDR3 nucleotide sequence: TGCAGCGTGGGATATAGCGGAGGATTAGGAATTTGGCAGTTCTTC.

In its sample, this clone was seen a few times. A far bigger clonotype differs at one base, so this is likely a read error. The V gene is TRBV30, the J gene TRBJ1-1; no reliable D call. Germline V gene lookup returns CDR1 GTSNPN and CDR2 SVGIG (reference sequence). V gave up 0 bases and J gave up 11 bases, with 10 bases separating them. The CDR3 spans 11 residues. Here the CDR3 reads CAWSVHSAAFF. CDR3 coding DNA: TGTGCCTGGAGTGTACACAGTGCCGCTTTCTTT.

This chain's CDR3 is CASSSPWGQGAVGYTF. As DNA, the CDR3 is TGTGCCAGCAGCTCACCGTGGGGACAGGGGGCGGTTGGCTACACCTTC. The rearrangement uses TRBV7-2 and TRBJ1-2; TRBD1 aligns across 12 bases. This CDR3 is 16 amino acids long. CDR1 and CDR2 (germline): SGHTA, FQGNSA. With V trimmed by 4 bases and J by 7 bases, 10 bases remained unmatched.

The CDR3 protein is CASQYKRGATNEKLFF. In DNA, the CDR3 is TGTGCCAGTCAATACAAAAGGGGTGCAACTAATGAAAAACTGTTTTTT. The gene calls are TRBV19 and TRBJ1-4, with D possibly being TRBD1 (5 bases). The CDR3 consists of 16 residues. V was cut by 8 bases and J by 0 bases, with 16 bases left in between. Germline CDR1 LNHDA, CDR2 SQIVND (reference sequence).

As regards this clone: This likely came from a read error, as a far larger clone is one base away. The genes are TRBV30 and TRBJ2-1; D may correspond to TRBD1 or TRBD2 (5 bases each). Germline CDR1 is GTSNPN and CDR2 is SVGIG (reference sequence). Between the trimmed V and J ends, which lost 8 bases and 8 bases, there was a span of 13 bases. The CDR3 covers 11 residues. DNA for the CDR3: TGTGCCGGGACCCTTTGGGATGAGCAGTTCTTC. Its protein is CAGTLWDEQFF.

The chain employs TRBV11-2 and TRBJ1-2; 10 bases match TRBD1. The CDR3 sequence is 17 residues long. Germline V lookup: CDR1 SGHAT, CDR2 FQNNGV. V lost 2 bases, J lost 6 bases, and 12 bases stayed unmatched. The CDR3 coding sequence is TGTGCCAGCAGCTTATCCCCACCCGGGACAGGGGCGGATGGCTACACCTTC. Protein: CASSLSPPGTGADGYTF. Based on the CDR3 plus reference TRBV11-2 and TRBJ1-2, the full variable domain is EAGVAQSPRYKIIEKRQSVAFWCNPISGHATLYWYQQILGQGPKLLIQFQNNGVVDDSQLPKDRFSAERLKGVDSTLKIQPAKLEDSAVYLCASSLSPPGTGADGYTFGSGTRLTVV.

The chain carries TRBV5-1 and TRBJ2-3, with 8 bases that match TRBD2. Germline CDR1 reads SGHRS; CDR2 reads YFSETQ. The trim removed 6 bases at V and 4 bases at J, leaving 13 bases unmatched. This CDR3 is built from 16 residues. DNA of the CDR3: TGCGCCAGCATGGGTGGAGCGGGAGCCGGGGCAGATACGCAGTATTTT. Protein: CASMGGAGAGADTQYF.

The chain carries TRBV30 and TRBJ2-3, with D maybe TRBD2 (6 bases). The ends were cut back, 7 bases at V and 0 bases at J, with 17 bases in the middle. The CDR3 consists of 15 residues. Germline V gene data show CDR1 as GTSNPN and CDR2 as SVGIG (reference sequence). CDR3 nucleotides: TGTGCCTCGACCGGGAGCCAGACTAGCACAGATACGCAGTATTTT. The encoded protein is CASTGSQTSTDTQYF. Full variable domain (rest looked up from reference TRBV30 and TRBJ2-3): SQTIHQWPATLVQPVGSPLSLECTVEGTSNPNLYWYRQAAGRGLQLLFYSVGIGQISSEVPQNLSASRPQDRQFILSSKKLLLSDSGFYLCASTGSQTSTDTQYFGPGTRLTVL.

To note about this clone: A clone one base away is much larger, so this may be a read error. DNA of the CDR3: TGTGCCAGCAGCGTACCGAACACCGGGGAGCTGTTTTTT. Translation gives CASSVPNTGELFF. V is TRBV9 and J is TRBJ2-2; D is uncertain. The CDR3 is made up of 13 amino acids. V lost 1 base and J 0 bases, leaving 1 base between the germline ends. Germline CDR1 SGDLS, CDR2 YYNGEE.

The genes are TRBV18 and TRBJ2-5; D remains unclear. Germline V gene sequence: CDR1 KGHSH, CDR2 LQKENI. The CDR3 is made up of 13 amino acids. The ends were cut back, 0 bases at V and 5 bases at J, with 7 bases in the middle. CDR3 residues: CASSPPSRETQYF. CDR3 sequence (DNA): TGTGCCAGCTCACCACCGTCTAGGGAGACCCAGTACTTC. The complete variable domain, with remaining parts taken from reference TRBV18 and TRBJ2-5, reads NAGVMQNPRHLVRRRGQEARLRCSPMKGHSHVYWYRQLPEEGLKFMVYLQKENIIDESGMPKERFSAEFPKEGPSILRIQQVVRGDSAAYFCASSPPSRETQYFGPGTRLLVL.

The chain joins TRBV5-1 to TRBJ2-3; possible D gene TRBD2, 5 bases. V was shortened by 2 bases and J by 4 bases, with 20 bases between the two germline ends. The CDR3 contains 17 residues. CDR1 SGHRS and CDR2 YFSETQ come from the germline V gene. The CDR3 nucleotides are TGCGCCAGCAGCTTCCTACCCGGCGGGTCGGGCCCAGATACGCAGTATTTT. As protein: CASSFLPGGSGPDTQYF.

The chain couples TRBV5-1 to TRBJ1-5, with 7 bases that match TRBD1. Germline assignment: CDR1 SGHRS and CDR2 YFSETQ. This CDR3 has 16 amino acids. Germline trimming cut 0 bases from V and 6 bases from J; bases unmatched to any gene: 9. CDR3 protein: CASSLDGRGELQPQHF. The CDR3 DNA is TGCGCCAGCAGCTTGGATGGCAGGGGGGAACTTCAGCCCCAGCATTTT.

Comment on this clone: A far larger clone differs by one base, so this is likely a read error. The chain employs TRBV11-2 and TRBJ1-5; D unclear. The germline gives CDR1 SGHAT, CDR2 FQNNGV. Trimming removed 6 bases from V and 2 bases from J, with 14 bases in between. The CDR3 is 15 residues long. Here the CDR3 DNA reads TGTGCCAGCAGTGACGGGCCACCGGGCAATCAGCCCCAGCATTTT. Its translation: CASSDGPPGNQPQHF.

This chain uses TRBV11-1 with TRBJ2-4, with 12 bases that match TRBD1. V was pared by 2 bases and J by 2 bases, with 10 bases of the junction left unmatched. CDR3 length: 19 amino acids. CDR1 and CDR2 (germline): SGHAT, FQDESV (reference sequence). CDR3 in amino acids: CASSLPGQGAYETKNIQYF. The CDR3 nucleotides read TGTGCCAGCAGCTTACCGGGACAGGGGGCTTATGAAACCAAAAACATTCAGTACTTC.